The source of this T cell receptor beta chain is a study of blood T cell repertoires in COVID-19. Across the study: Italy, Spain and the United States were the sources of the convalescent and acute COVID-19 samples. Sources were T cells, B-cell-depleted T cells, or PBMCs; the material itself was cDNA or gDNA.

V lost 4 bases and J 3 bases, leaving 17 bases between the germline ends. Germline-derived CDR1 and CDR2 are MNHEY and SVGAGI. CDR3 size: 16 residues. This clone was seen a few times. Authors' methods: Nucleated cell counts were estimated from reference gene primer amplification. Here immunoSEQ multiplex PCR was the method, and the copy in TCRdb shows in-frame clones only, minus some. V, J and clone size are those of that table, while D and trimming were read from the DNA. The sample has just over 90,000 clones; more than 65% are singletons. The sequencing input was peripheral blood. The chain joins TRBV6-5 to TRBJ2-3, with D tentatively TRBD1 (6 bases). The receptor was isolated from a human donor in a cohort sampled during active COVID-19. CDR3 sequence (DNA): TGTGCCAGCAGTTCAACAGGGCTGAGAGCTACAGATACGCAGTATTTT. It codes for CASSSTGLRATDTQYF.